Shown below are 22 T cell receptor beta chains from a single sample sequenced in a study of blood T cell repertoires in COVID-19. TCRdb keeps only in-frame clones here, not all; method: immunoSEQ multiplex PCR. The profile shows over 200,000 clones, 80% to 85% of them singletons. Sequencing was done on a sample of peripheral blood. The receptors stem from a middle-aged man with acute or convalescent COVID-19.

The gene calls are TRBV9 and TRBJ1-1; 8 bases match TRBD1. CDR1 and CDR2 (germline): SGDLS, YYNGEE. Trimming at V came to 5 bases and at J to 6 bases, leaving 3 bases not matched to a gene. The length of the CDR3 is 12 residues. The DNA of the CDR3 is TGTGCCAGCAGTCAGGGGGCAGCTGAAGCTTTCTTT. It yields the protein CASSQGAAEAFF.

In nucleotides, the CDR3 is TGTGCCAGTAGTATAGGGAGGAACACTGAAGCTTTCTTT. Amino acids: CASSIGRNTEAFF. The chain joins TRBV19 to TRBJ1-1, with D hard to call. Germline V gene sequence: CDR1 LNHDA, CDR2 SQIVND (reference sequence). V gave up 1 base and J gave up 1 base, with 4 bases separating them. The CDR3 runs to 13 residues.

A few counts support this clone. This chain uses TRBV19 with TRBJ2-2; possible D gene TRBD2, 6 bases. Germline values: CDR1 LNHDA, CDR2 SQIVND (reference sequence). CDR3 length: 15 amino acids. The V and J ends lost 7 bases and 1 base respectively, with 13 bases between them. CDR3 region: CASKGLRMNTGELFF. The CDR3, as DNA: TGTGCCAGTAAGGGACTGCGGATGAACACCGGGGAGCTGTTTTTT.

The chain uses TRBV7-9 and TRBJ2-5, with D perhaps TRBD1 (6 bases). The germline gives CDR1 SEHNR, CDR2 FQNEAQ (reference sequence). Trimming cost V 3 bases and J 5 bases, with 19 bases left between them. This CDR3 contains 16 residues. The CDR3: CASSLPGHPSVETQYF. CDR3 in DNA: TGTGCCAGCAGCTTGCCGGGACACCCGTCGGTGGAGACCCAGTACTTC.

This clone was seen once. V usage is TRBV29-1 and J usage is TRBJ2-1; 11 bases map to TRBD2. The germline V gene has CDR1 SQVTM and CDR2 ANQGSEA. The CDR3 has 14 residues. V lost 4 bases, J lost 9 bases, and 8 bases stayed unmatched. The CDR3 region has the DNA TGCAGCGTTGCGGCTAGCGGGAGGCCGGGTGAGCAGTTCTTC. Residues: CSVAASGRPGEQFF.

V is TRBV28 and J is TRBJ2-1; 7 positions agree with TRBD1. J gave up 5 bases and V 6 bases, and 4 bases lay outside the gene matches. Germline CDR1 and CDR2: MDHEN and SYDVKM. The CDR3 is 13 residues long. CDR3 loop: CASRATGDNEQFF. CDR3 coding DNA: TGTGCCAGCAGGGCCACAGGGGACAATGAGCAGTTCTTC.

This chain uses TRBV12-3 or TRBV12-4 with TRBJ1-5; TRBD1 matches 7 bases. Trimming cost V 5 bases and J 4 bases; bases outside gene matches: 2. The CDR3 has 13 residues. CDR3 nucleotides: TGTGCCAGCAGTGGGACAGCGAATCAGCCCCAGCATTTT. Translating gives CASSGTANQPQHF.

This sequence joins TRBV5-4 and TRBJ1-6; 8 bases map to TRBD1. This CDR3 has 16 amino acids. Germline V gene data show CDR1 as SGHNT and CDR2 as YYREEE (reference sequence). V gave up 4 bases and J gave up 5 bases; unmatched junction bases: 8. The CDR3 DNA sequence: TGTGCCAGCAGCCCCCGGACAGGGAGTAATAATTCACCCCTCCACTTT. The encoded protein is CASSPRTGSNNSPLHF.

This sequence joins TRBV7-3 and TRBJ2-4; D is possibly TRBD1 (5 bases). Trimming stripped 2 bases from V and 7 bases from J, with 9 bases between. Germline V gives CDR1 SGHTA, CDR2 FQGTGA. The CDR3 extends over 13 amino acids. The CDR3 nucleotides read TGTGCCAGCAGCTTACAGGGTAGGAACATTCAGTACTTC. Encoded protein: CASSLQGRNIQYF.

The genes are TRBV5-4 and TRBJ2-7; TRBD1 matches at 11 bases. Germline trimming cut 4 bases from V and 2 bases from J; bases unmatched to any gene: 2. The CDR3 is 14 amino acids. CDR1 and CDR2 (germline): SGHNT, YYREEE (reference sequence). The CDR3 spells CASSPGQGAYEQYF. The CDR3 DNA reads TGTGCCAGCAGCCCGGGACAGGGGGCCTACGAGCAGTACTTC.

This clone was picked up a small number of times. The chain employs TRBV5-8 and TRBJ2-1; D possibly corresponds to TRBD2 (6 bases). Trimming shortened V by 7 bases and J by 11 bases, and 22 bases separated the two germline ends. There are 14 residues in the CDR3. Germline loops: CDR1 SGHTS, CDR2 YDEGEE. The CDR3 DNA reads TGTGCCAGCGAAGGCGGTTGGCGCGGGAATCAGCAGTTCTTC. Protein: CASEGGWRGNQQFF.

This clone was counted once. The chain recombines TRBV28 with TRBJ2-7, with 10 bases fitting TRBD1. The CDR3 is 14 residues long. In germline, CDR1 is MDHEN, CDR2 SYDVKM. With 7 bases clipped from V and 8 bases from J, the junction kept 11 bases outside the gene matches. CDR3 nucleotide sequence: TGTGCCAGCAACAGGGACAGGGGATCTACGAAGCAGTACTTC. Translated: CASNRDRGSTKQYF.

V gene TRBV4-2 combines with J gene TRBJ2-3; 11 bases are a match to TRBD2. Germline V gives CDR1 LGHNA, CDR2 YNFKEQ. CDR3 length: 16 amino acids. Trimming at V came to 3 bases and at J to 4 bases, leaving 6 bases not matched to a gene. DNA for the CDR3: TGTGCCAGCAGCCAGATTTTAGCGGGAGGGTCAGATACGCAGTATTTT. Translating gives CASSQILAGGSDTQYF.

This clone was seen once. The CDR3 DNA reads TGTGCCAGCAGCTTAGGTGGGGGGTCCTACGAGCAGTACTTC. This codes for CASSLGGGSYEQYF. This chain joins TRBV7-3 and TRBJ2-7; possibly TRBD2 for D (6 bases). This CDR3 has 14 amino acids. The V gene's germline CDR1 is SGHTA and CDR2 FQGTGA. Trimming took off 2 bases at V and 1 base at J, with 9 bases between the two ends.

This clone came up a few times. The chain couples TRBV15 to TRBJ1-5, with 8 bases lining up with TRBD1. Germline assignment: CDR1 LNHNV and CDR2 YYDKDF (reference sequence). The V segment lost 7 bases and the J segment 7 bases; nucleotides outside the gene matches: 6. The CDR3 has 13 amino acids. CDR3 sequence reads: CATTGGWRQPQHF. In nucleotides, the CDR3 is TGTGCCACCACAGGGGGCTGGAGGCAGCCCCAGCATTTT.

The chain links TRBV27 to TRBJ1-6, with D uncertain. Germline V gene data show CDR1 as MNHEY and CDR2 as SMNVEV (reference sequence). The CDR3 is 15 amino acids. The V and J ends lost 1 base and 7 bases respectively, with 11 bases between them. CDR3: CASSLFRHANSPLHF. CDR3 sequence (DNA): TGTGCCAGCAGTTTATTCAGGCACGCCAATTCACCCCTCCACTTT.

This chain uses TRBV4-3 with TRBJ1-1, with TRBD1 matching over 7 bases. J lost 4 bases, V lost 4 bases, and 6 bases had no gene match. Germline CDR1 LGHNA, CDR2 YSLEER. This CDR3 spans 14 amino acids. CDR3 in amino acids: CASSPGQYFTEAFF. The CDR3 DNA is TGCGCCAGCAGCCCGGGACAGTATTTCACTGAAGCTTTCTTT.

V and J are TRBV29-1 and TRBJ1-2; 10 nucleotides line up with TRBD1. Per germline, CDR1 SQVTM and CDR2 ANQGSEA. The CDR3 runs 14 residues. J gave up 6 bases and V 4 bases, and 8 bases lay outside the gene matches. The CDR3 is CSVASGTGVDGYTF. As DNA, the CDR3 is TGCAGCGTTGCCTCCGGGACAGGGGTGGATGGCTACACCTTC. The variable domain in full, completed from reference TRBV29-1 and TRBJ1-2, reads SAVISQKPSRDICQRGTSLTIQCQVDSQVTMMFWYRQQPGQSLTLIATANQGSEATYESGFVIDKFPISRPNLTFSTLTVSNMSPEDSSIYLCSVASGTGVDGYTFGSGTRLTVV.

This chain joins TRBV3-1 (or the pseudogene TRBV3-2) and TRBJ2-1; 12 bases match TRBD1. Germline CDR1 reads LGHDT; CDR2 reads YNNKEL (reference sequence). The junction had 8 bases not matched to a gene; V was cut back by 3 bases and J by 8 bases. The CDR3 contains 16 residues. The CDR3 DNA sequence: TGTGCCAGCAGCCATGGGACAGGGGGCACAAGGCATGAGCAGTTCTTC. This sequence encodes CASSHGTGGTRHEQFF.

This clone has a single count. This sequence joins TRBV6-5 and TRBJ1-2; no reliable D call. The CDR3 covers 14 residues. CDR1 is MNHEY, CDR2 SVGAGI, per germline. The V end lost 0 bases, the J end lost 7 bases, and 12 bases lay between the germline ends. CDR3 loop: CASSYSRGSSGYTF. The CDR3, as DNA: TGTGCCAGCAGTTACTCGAGAGGGTCCTCTGGCTACACCTTC.

V usage is TRBV10-2 and J usage is TRBJ1-1; D unresolved. CDR3 length: 14 residues. Germline V CDR1 and CDR2: WSHSY, SAAADI. The ends were cut back, 1 base at V and 1 base at J, with 7 bases in the middle. CDR3 in DNA: TGCGCCAGCAGTGAGTACAGAGCGAACACTGAAGCTTTCTTT. It yields the protein CASSEYRANTEAFF.

This clone showed up just a few times. The V call is TRBV6-6, the J call TRBJ2-2, with a weak D call TRBD1 (5 bases). The germline V and J ends were trimmed by 0 bases and 4 bases, with 6 bases remaining between them. There are 14 residues in the CDR3. CDR1 is MNHNY and CDR2 is SVGAGI in the germline V gene (reference sequence). The CDR3 loop reads CASSYSDSTGELFF. In nucleotides, the CDR3 is TGTGCCAGCAGTTACTCCGACAGCACCGGGGAGCTGTTTTTT.